This entry describes one T cell receptor (beta chain). The antigen remains undetermined. The study ran its PCR with 60 Vbeta and 13 Jbeta primers. Generated by immunoSEQ multiplex PCR, the TCRdb table keeps only in-frame clones and is missing some. The table shows about 190,000 clones, with approximately 79% occurring only once. The sample originates from a study of cytomegalovirus exposure and HLA in healthy donors. Study details: The Caucasian-associated ancestry cluster contained approximately 81% of the roughly 400 genotyped donors.

Findings and limits, study-wide: Overall, roughly 150 TCR beta chains were annotated as cytomegalovirus-associated. Highest at DRB1 and lowest at HLA-C, TCR association rates differed among HLA loci in a later analysis. TCR beta V- and J-gene trimming, according to a later analysis, was linked to a missense DCLRE1C variant.

Germline V gene lookup returns CDR1 MNHEY and CDR2 SVGAGI. CDR3 length: 14 residues. The V segment lost 6 bases and the J segment 5 bases; nucleotides outside the gene matches: 10. The J gene is TRBJ2-7, the V gene TRBV6-5, with 7 bases fitting TRBD1. The source is a man between 40 and 49 years old in good health and CMV-seropositive. Sequenced sample: PBMCs. CDR3 amino acids: CASRETGSVHEQYF. CDR3 coding DNA: TGTGCCAGCAGAGAGACAGGGAGTGTCCACGAGCAGTACTTC.